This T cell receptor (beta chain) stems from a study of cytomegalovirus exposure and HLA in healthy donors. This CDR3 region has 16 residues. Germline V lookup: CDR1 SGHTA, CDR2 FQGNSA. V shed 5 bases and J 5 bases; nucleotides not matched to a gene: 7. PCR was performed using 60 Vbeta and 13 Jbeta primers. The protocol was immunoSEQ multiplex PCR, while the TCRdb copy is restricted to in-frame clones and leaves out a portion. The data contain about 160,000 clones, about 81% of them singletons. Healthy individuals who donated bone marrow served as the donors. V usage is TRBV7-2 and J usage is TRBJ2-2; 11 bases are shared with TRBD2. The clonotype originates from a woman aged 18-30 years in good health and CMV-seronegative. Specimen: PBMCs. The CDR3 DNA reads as TGTGCCAGCAGCAGGACTAGCGGGCGGAGTACCGGGGAGCTGTTTTTT. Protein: CASSRTSGRSTGELFF.